The rows below give T cell receptor beta chains drawn from one sample of a study of shared clonotypes between healthy human individuals. Sequencing was performed with immunoSEQ multiplex PCR; in TCRdb, only in-frame clones are kept and a portion is missing. The sample has about 2.3 million clones, approximately 95% seen once. The specimen sequenced was naive CD4+ T cells from PBMCs. Source of these receptors: a man younger than 35 in good health. Some clones in this sample may be carry-over from other donors' samples. Both conserved end residues are part of each CDR3. D genes are given only for firm matches. Clone sizes are given selectively: once, few, many, or a class where the clone is expanded.

clone_size	j_call	v_call	d_call	cdr3_nt	cdr3_aa
.	TRBJ2-2	TRBV5-1	.	TGCGCCAGCAGGTGGTCGGTAACCGGGGAGCTGTTTTTT	CASRWSVTGELFF
.	TRBJ1-5	TRBV28	.	TGTGCCAGCAGTTTATATGGGGACTATAGCAATCAGCCCCAGCATTTT	CASSLYGDYSNQPQHF
.	TRBJ2-3	TRBV6-6	.	TGTGCCAGCAGCGACCGGGACGGAGGCACAGATACGCAGTATTTT	CASSDRDGGTDTQYF
.	TRBJ2-7	TRBV15	TRBD2	TGTGCCACCAGCAGAGGACTAGCGGGAGCTTACGAGCAGTACTTC	CATSRGLAGAYEQYF
once	TRBJ1-4	TRBV21-1	.	TGTGCCAGCAGCAAAGTGTGGGGCATCCCAACTAATGAAAAACTGTTTTTT	CASSKVWGIPTNEKLFF
.	TRBJ2-1	TRBV5-1	.	TGCGCCAGCAGCTTGGAAGTAGCGACGGACAATGAGCAGTTCTTC	CASSLEVATDNEQFF
.	TRBJ2-1	TRBV10-3	.	TGTGCGGTTTCAGCTTTCTACAATGAGCAGTTCTTC	CAVSAFYNEQFF
.	TRBJ2-1	TRBV11-3	.	TGTGCCAGCAGCTTAGGAACGTCTTCCTACAATGAGCAGTTCTTC	CASSLGTSSYNEQFF
.	TRBJ2-5	TRBV18	TRBD2	TGTGCCAGCTCACCAGAGACTAGCGGGAGGGTAGGAGAGACCCAGTACTTC	CASSPETSGRVGETQYF
once	TRBJ2-7	TRBV6-1	TRBD1	TGTGCCTTACGGGACAGCAGCAGCTCCTACGAGCAGTACTTC	CALRDSSSSYEQYF
.	TRBJ1-1	TRBV5-1	TRBD1	TGCGCCAGCAGCTCGAGATTGGGACAGATGAACACTGAAGCTTTCTTT	CASSSRLGQMNTEAFF
.	TRBJ2-7	TRBV11-2	.	TGTGCCAGCAGCTCAGGCCGACAGTACGAGCAGTACTTC	CASSSGRQYEQYF
few	TRBJ2-6	TRBV19	.	TGTGCCAGTAGGCTATGGGACACATACTCTGGGGCCAACGTCCTGACTTTC	CASRLWDTYSGANVLTF
.	TRBJ1-1	TRBV4-2	TRBD1	TGTGCCAGCAGCCCAGGGGGGTTAATGAGGGGAGTCACTGAAGCTTTCTTT	CASSPGGLMRGVTEAFF
.	TRBJ2-7	TRBV15	TRBD1	TGTGCCACCAGCCCTAGACAGGGGGGCTACGAGCAGTACTTC	CATSPRQGGYEQYF
.	TRBJ2-5	TRBV28	TRBD2	TGTGCCACGATCGGGACTAGCGGGAGGACTTGGGAGACCCAGTACTTC	CATIGTSGRTWETQYF
few	TRBJ1-1	TRBV29-1	.	TGCAGCGGTCGAGGCACTGAAGCTTTCTTT	CSGRGTEAFF
.	TRBJ2-3	TRBV9	TRBD2	TGTGCCAGCAGCGCGCAATTGCCGGGACTAGCGGGAGTGAGAGCGACAGATACGCAGTATTTT	CASSAQLPGLAGVRATDTQYF
.	TRBJ2-1	TRBV4-1	.	TGCGCCAGCAGCCAGGACATAAGGAAGGGCAATGAGCAGTTCTTC	CASSQDIRKGNEQFF
few	TRBJ1-1	TRBV29-1	.	TGCAGCGTTCACCACCGGGACGGCACTGAAGCTTTCTTT	CSVHHRDGTEAFF
.	TRBJ2-3	TRBV28	TRBD2	TGTGCCAGCAGCCCTTTGGGGGAGGGAAACACAGATACGCAGTATTTT	CASSPLGEGNTDTQYF
.	TRBJ2-1	TRBV27	TRBD2	TGTGCCAGCAGCCCGTTTCCCTATAGCGGGAGGGCGGGGAATGAGCAGTTCTTC	CASSPFPYSGRAGNEQFF
.	TRBJ1-1	TRBV4-1	.	TGCGCCAGCAGCTATATAGGACAGAACACTGAAGCTTTCTTT	CASSYIGQNTEAFF
.	TRBJ1-4	TRBV7-6	.	TGTGCCAGCTCGATGCGCAGTGCAACTAATGAAAAACTGTTTTTT	CASSMRSATNEKLFF
.	TRBJ2-1	TRBV9	TRBD2	TGTGCCAGCAGCGAGAGGGGCGGGAGATCCTACAATGAGCAGTTCTTC	CASSERGGRSYNEQFF
.	TRBJ1-2	TRBV7-6	.	TGTGCCAGCAGCTTACCGGGGACCGGACCGATCCAGTCCTTC	CASSLPGTGPIQSF
.	TRBJ1-4	TRBV5-1	.	TGCGCCAGCAGCCCCCCGGGGGGTGAAAAACTGTTTTTT	CASSPPGGEKLFF
once	TRBJ2-5	TRBV29-1	.	TGCAGCGTTGTTTTTCGGGAGGAGACCCAGTACTTC	CSVVFREETQYF
.	TRBJ2-2	TRBV30	.	TGTGCCTGGAGCCCTGACAGGACTAGTCCCGTAACCGGGGAGCTGTTTTTT	CAWSPDRTSPVTGELFF
.	TRBJ2-3	TRBV27	TRBD1	TGTGCCAGCCGCGGGACAGGGAGATCGGATACGCAGTATTTT	CASRGTGRSDTQYF
.	TRBJ1-2	TRBV9	TRBD1	TGTGCCAGCAGCGTAGGGTCAGGGGGCGTCTATGGCTACACCTTC	CASSVGSGGVYGYTF
once	TRBJ1-2	TRBV25-1	TRBD1	TGTGCCAGCAGTGGGTCCATTCCGGGACAGGGGGCTCGCGGCTACACCTTC	CASSGSIPGQGARGYTF
.	TRBJ2-1	TRBV25-1	TRBD2	TGTGCCAGCAGTGATCCCATTGCGGGAGCGCACAATGAGCAGTTCTTC	CASSDPIAGAHNEQFF
.	TRBJ2-7	TRBV7-2	TRBD2	TGTGCCAGCAGCTTACAGACTCTAGCGGGAGAGAACGAGCAGTACTTC	CASSLQTLAGENEQYF
.	TRBJ2-5	TRBV5-4	.	TGTGCCAGCAGCTTGTCCGGTGGGAGGCTCCAAGAGACCCAGTACTTC	CASSLSGGRLQETQYF
.	TRBJ2-3	TRBV11-3	.	TGTGCCAGCAGCCCAGGAGGCAGGGACACAGATACGCAGTATTTT	CASSPGGRDTDTQYF
.	TRBJ2-7	TRBV27	TRBD1	TGTGCCAGCAGTCAGCGACAGGGGAGGTACGAGCAGTACTTC	CASSQRQGRYEQYF
.	TRBJ2-3	TRBV5-1	.	TGCGCCAGCAGCCACGACTACACAGATACGCAGTATTTT	CASSHDYTDTQYF
.	TRBJ2-1	TRBV5-1	TRBD1	TGCGCCAGCAGCTCATTCCTCACAGGGGGTGTGGGCAATGAGCAGTTCTTC	CASSSFLTGGVGNEQFF
.	TRBJ2-3	TRBV6-5	.	TGTGCCAGCAGGCCCCCAGCGGAAGTCCCGCAGTATTTT	CASRPPAEVPQYF
.	TRBJ2-7	TRBV28	TRBD2	TGTGCCAGCAGTTCTCCGGGACTAGCGGTTAACGAGCAGTACTTC	CASSSPGLAVNEQYF
.	TRBJ2-7	TRBV28	.	TGTGCCTCATCCCCCCCCGACCCTTCCTACGAGCAGTACTTC	CASSPPDPSYEQYF
few	TRBJ1-2	TRBV30	.	TGTGCCTGGAGTTATATCGACAGAGCTAACTATGGCTACACCTTC	CAWSYIDRANYGYTF
once	TRBJ2-3	TRBV27	.	TGTGCCAGCAGCCCTGGGGTCTCAGATACGCAGTATTTT	CASSPGVSDTQYF
.	TRBJ1-4	TRBV7-8	.	TGTGCCAGCAGCACGACCGGGTCTTTTAATGAAAAACTGTTTTTT	CASSTTGSFNEKLFF
.	TRBJ2-3	TRBV28	.	TGTGCCAGCAGTTTATGGGCACATTCGAGCACAGATACGCAGTATTTT	CASSLWAHSSTDTQYF
.	TRBJ2-3	TRBV9	TRBD2	TGTGCCAGCAGCCTAGGGACTAGCGGAGCTACTAGCACAGATACGCAGTATTTT	CASSLGTSGATSTDTQYF